This entry concerns a single T cell receptor beta chain. V shed 4 bases and J shed 2 bases, with 8 bases lying between them. Germline V gene data show CDR1 as SGHTA and CDR2 as FQGNSA. CDR3 length equals 13 residues. This sample is part of a study of shared clonotypes between healthy human individuals. For the study at large: Plates per donor: three CD4 naive, three CD4 memory, two CD8 naive, one CD8 memory.

In the original analysis: Junction-only sequences produced by ImmunoSEQ had no quality scores, so filtering differed. TCRdb's copy holds only in-frame clones and misses some; the assay was immunoSEQ multiplex PCR. Clone size and V and J calls were adopted from that table, with D and trimming inferred from the DNA. The sample consists of fewer than 3 million clones, just under 95% of them appearing once. This sequence joins TRBV7-2 and TRBJ1-1, with D unclear. Sequencing input: naive CD4+ T cells from PBMCs. As for subset: CD45RA+ positively selected. The clonotype comes from a man in his late teens or twenties in good health. Some clones in this sample may be carry-over from other donors' samples. The CDR3 coding sequence is TGTGCCAGCAGCTCCCAATTTAACACTGAAGCTTTCTTT. Translated: CASSSQFNTEAFF.